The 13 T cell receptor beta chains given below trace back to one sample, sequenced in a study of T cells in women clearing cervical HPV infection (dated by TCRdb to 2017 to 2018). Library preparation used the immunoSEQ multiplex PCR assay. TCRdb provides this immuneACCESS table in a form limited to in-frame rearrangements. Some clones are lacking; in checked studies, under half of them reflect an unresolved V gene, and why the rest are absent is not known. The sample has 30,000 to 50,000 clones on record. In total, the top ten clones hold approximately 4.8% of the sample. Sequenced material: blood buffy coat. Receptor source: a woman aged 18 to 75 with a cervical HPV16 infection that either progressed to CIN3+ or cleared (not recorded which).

CDR3 bases read: TGTGCCAGCAGCTTAGTAGGAGGATCGGGACTTGGTGATGAG. Translating it yields CASSLVGGSGLGDE. The entire CDR3 protein is CASSLVGGSGLGDEQFF. This chain uses TRBV7-6 with TRBJ2-1, with D perhaps matching TRBD2 (6 bases). Read coverage stops 3 residues before the CDR3 terminus; the germline J gene supplies the remainder. The CDR3 contains 17 residues. V was cut by 1 base and J by 8 bases, with 21 bases left in between. Germline values: CDR1 SGHVS, CDR2 FNYEAQ.

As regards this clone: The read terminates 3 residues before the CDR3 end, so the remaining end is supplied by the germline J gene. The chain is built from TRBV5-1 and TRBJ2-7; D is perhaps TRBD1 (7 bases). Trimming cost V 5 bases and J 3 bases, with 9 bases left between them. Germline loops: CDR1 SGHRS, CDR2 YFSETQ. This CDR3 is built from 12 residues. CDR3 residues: CASRRDSYEQYF. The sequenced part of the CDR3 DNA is TGCGCCAGCAGGCGGGACAGCTACGAG.

The DNA read from the CDR3 is TGTGCCAGCAGCTTATTGCAGGGTATGGGGCCC. This encodes CASSLLQGMGP. The whole CDR3 protein reads CASSLLQGMGPQHF. The rearrangement links TRBV7-8 to TRBJ1-5, with D tentatively TRBD1 (5 bases). The sequence runs out 3 residues before the end of the CDR3; the remainder is reconstructed from the germline J gene. V lost 2 bases to trimming and J lost 9 bases, with 14 bases between them. Germline V lookup: CDR1 SGHVS, CDR2 FQNEAQ. This CDR3 contains 14 residues.

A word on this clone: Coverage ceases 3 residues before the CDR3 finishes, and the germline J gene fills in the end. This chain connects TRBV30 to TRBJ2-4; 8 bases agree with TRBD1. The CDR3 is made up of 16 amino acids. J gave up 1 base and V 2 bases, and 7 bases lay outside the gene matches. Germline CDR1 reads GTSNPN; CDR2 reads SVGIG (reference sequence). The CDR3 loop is CAWSTRTGLAKNIQYF. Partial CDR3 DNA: TGTGCCTGGAGTACGAGGACAGGGCTGGCCAAAAACATT.

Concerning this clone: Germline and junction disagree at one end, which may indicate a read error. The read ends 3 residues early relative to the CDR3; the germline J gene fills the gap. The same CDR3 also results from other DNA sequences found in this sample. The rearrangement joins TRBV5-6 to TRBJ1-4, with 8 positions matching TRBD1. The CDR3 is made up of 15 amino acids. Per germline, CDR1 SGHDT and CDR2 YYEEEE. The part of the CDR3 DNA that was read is TGTGCCAGTAGCTTAAAGACAGGGGCTAATGAAAAA. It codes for CASSLKTGANEK. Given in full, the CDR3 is CASSLKTGANEKLFF. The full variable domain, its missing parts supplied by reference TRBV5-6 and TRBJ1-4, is DAGVTQSPTHLIKTRGQQVTLRCSPKSGHDTVSWYQQALGQGPQFIFQYYEEEERQRGNFPDRFSGHQFPNYSSELNVNALLLGDSALYLCASSLKTGANEKLFFGSGTQLSVL.

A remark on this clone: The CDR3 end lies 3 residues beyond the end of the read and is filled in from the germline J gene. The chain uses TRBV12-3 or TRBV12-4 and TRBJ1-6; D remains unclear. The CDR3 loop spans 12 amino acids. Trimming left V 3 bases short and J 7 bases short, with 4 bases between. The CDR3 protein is CASSLANSPLHF. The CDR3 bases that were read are TGTGCCAGCAGTTTGGCCAATTCACCC.

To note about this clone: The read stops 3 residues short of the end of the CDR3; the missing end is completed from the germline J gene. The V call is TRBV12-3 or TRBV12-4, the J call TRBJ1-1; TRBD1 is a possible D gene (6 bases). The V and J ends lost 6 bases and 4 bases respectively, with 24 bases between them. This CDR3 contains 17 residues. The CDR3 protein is CASSLDTTTGGGTEAFF. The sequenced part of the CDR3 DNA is TGTGCCAGCAGCCTCGATACTACGACAGGAGGAGGCACTGAA.

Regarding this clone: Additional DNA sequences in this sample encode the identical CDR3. The chain's CDR3 is CASSIDRGTGELFF. Incomplete CDR3 DNA: TGTGCCAGTAGTATAGACAGGGGAACCGGGGAG. The chain carries TRBV19 and TRBJ2-2; TRBD1 is a possible D gene (6 bases). With the read ending 3 residues before the CDR3 end, the germline J gene is used to fill in that end. From germline, CDR1 is LNHDA and CDR2 SQIVND (reference sequence). This CDR3 is 14 amino acids long. Trimming cost V 0 bases and J 5 bases, with 7 bases left between them.

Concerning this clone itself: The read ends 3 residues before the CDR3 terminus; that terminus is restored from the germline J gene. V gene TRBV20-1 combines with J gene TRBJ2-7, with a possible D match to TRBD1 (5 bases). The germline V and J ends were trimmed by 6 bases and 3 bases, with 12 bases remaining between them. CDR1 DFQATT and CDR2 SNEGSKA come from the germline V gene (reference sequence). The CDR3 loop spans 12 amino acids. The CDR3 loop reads CSAKPQGYEQYF. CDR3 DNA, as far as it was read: TGCAGTGCAAAGCCCCAGGGCTACGAG.

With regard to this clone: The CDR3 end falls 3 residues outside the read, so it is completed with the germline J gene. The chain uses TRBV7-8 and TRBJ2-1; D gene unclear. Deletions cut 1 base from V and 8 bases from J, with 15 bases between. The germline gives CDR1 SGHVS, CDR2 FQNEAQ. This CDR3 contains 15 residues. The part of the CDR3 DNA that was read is TGTGCCAGCAGCTTAGAGTCCCCAACACGGGATGAG. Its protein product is CASSLESPTRDE. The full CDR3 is CASSLESPTRDEQFF.

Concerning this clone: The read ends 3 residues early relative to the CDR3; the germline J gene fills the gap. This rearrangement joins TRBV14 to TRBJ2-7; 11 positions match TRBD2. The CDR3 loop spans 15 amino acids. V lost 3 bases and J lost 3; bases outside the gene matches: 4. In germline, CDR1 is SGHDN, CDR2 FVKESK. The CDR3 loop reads CASSQGTSGFYEQYF. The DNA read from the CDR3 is TGTGCCAGCAGCCAGGGGACTAGCGGCTTCTACGAG.

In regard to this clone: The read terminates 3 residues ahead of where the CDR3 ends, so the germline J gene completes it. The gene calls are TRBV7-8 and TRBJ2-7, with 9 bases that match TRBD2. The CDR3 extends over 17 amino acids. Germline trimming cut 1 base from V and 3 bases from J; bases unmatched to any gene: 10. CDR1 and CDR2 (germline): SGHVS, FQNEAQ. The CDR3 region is CASSLEGSGGPLYEQYF. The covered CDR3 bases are TGTGCCAGCAGCTTAGAAGGTAGCGGGGGCCCCCTCTACGAG.

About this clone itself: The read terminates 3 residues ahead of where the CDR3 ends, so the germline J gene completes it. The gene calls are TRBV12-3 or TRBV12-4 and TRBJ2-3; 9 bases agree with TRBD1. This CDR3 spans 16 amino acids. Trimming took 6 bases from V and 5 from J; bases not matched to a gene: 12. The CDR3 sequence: CASSRGTGLILDTQYF. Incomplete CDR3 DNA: TGTGCCAGCAGCCGAGGGACAGGGCTGATCCTAGATACG.